The subject of this entry is one T cell receptor beta chain. The antigen is undetermined. PCR involved 60 Vbeta and 13 Jbeta primers. The protocol was immunoSEQ multiplex PCR, while the TCRdb copy is restricted to in-frame clones and leaves out a portion. The sample carries roughly 140,000 clones, 77% recorded once. This specimen belongs to a study of cytomegalovirus exposure and HLA in healthy donors. Background on the study: From HLA-typed donors, an early data release held about 85 million unique TCRs. Regarding the study as a whole: In terms of immune exposure information, only CMV serostatus was available. The authors listed 150 to 200 TCR beta chains as cytomegalovirus-associated.

The V gene lost 4 bases and the J gene lost 0 bases, with 10 bases spanning the gap. CDR1 MNHNS and CDR2 SASEGT come from the germline V gene. This CDR3 region has 15 residues. Material for sequencing was PBMCs. The source is a woman between 50 and 59 years old in good health and CMV-seronegative. The J gene is TRBJ1-3, the V gene TRBV6-1; D gene ambiguous. The CDR3 protein is CASSVESHSGNTIYF. CDR3 sequence (DNA): TGTGCCAGCAGTGTAGAGTCGCACTCTGGAAACACCATATATTTT.